A selection of T cell receptor beta chains follows, all from one sample in a study of OX40 agonist ivuxolimab in advanced cancers. This table comes from immunoSEQ multiplex PCR, and its TCRdb copy is limited to in-frame clones, with some not included. This table holds over 50,000 clones, 85% to 95% found once. The material sequenced was CD4+ or CD8+ T cells sorted from blood, taken in a trial of the OX40 agonist ivuxolimab. These receptors all stem from an adult with an advanced solid tumor such as melanoma, head and neck, liver or kidney cancer. Each CDR3 is given with its conserved first and last residue. A D gene is named only where the DNA matches it firmly. Some rows mark clone size as missing; the rest say once, few, many or name a class of expanded clone.

NA,NA,TRBV11-2,TRBJ2-3,TGTGCCAGCAGCTTAGCACAGAGCACAGATACGCAGTATTTT,CASSLAQSTDTQYF
TRBD1,NA,TRBV28,TRBJ1-2,TGTGCCAGCAGTCCCCAGGGGGATTCTAACTATGGCTACACCTTC,CASSPQGDSNYGYTF
TRBD2,once,TRBV6-5,TRBJ2-5,TGTGCCAGCAGTTACGGATTAGCGGGAGCGGGGGAGACCCAGTACTTC,CASSYGLAGAGETQYF
NA,NA,TRBV19,TRBJ2-7,TGTGCCAGTAGTGCAGGGACCACCTACGAGCAGTACTTC,CASSAGTTYEQYF
NA,NA,TRBV6-5,TRBJ2-7,TGTGCCAGCAGTTACGGAAGGGGAGGCGACGAGCAGTACTTC,CASSYGRGGDEQYF
TRBD2,NA,TRBV7-3,TRBJ2-1,TGTGCCAGCAGCTTAAGCGGGGGATACAATGAGCAGTTCTTC,CASSLSGGYNEQFF
NA,NA,TRBV5-5,TRBJ1-1,TGTGCCAGCAGCTTGGAGGGTACTGAAGCTTTCTTT,CASSLEGTEAFF
NA,NA,TRBV6-5,TRBJ1-1,TGTGCCAGCAGTTACGGCGGGATTGAGGCTTTCTTT,CASSYGGIEAFF
NA,NA,TRBV6-7,TRBJ2-7,TGTGCCACGCGCCTCTATTGGGCCGTTGGGGAGCAGTACTTC,CATRLYWAVGEQYF
TRBD1,NA,TRBV6-5,TRBJ2-3,TGTGCCAGCAGTTACAGACAGGGGGAGACAGATACGCAGTATTTT,CASSYRQGETDTQYF
TRBD1,NA,TRBV11-2,TRBJ1-2,TGTGCCAGCAGCTTAAACCCCGGACAGGGGAGTAACTATGGCTACACCTTC,CASSLNPGQGSNYGYTF
TRBD2,NA,TRBV27,TRBJ2-1,TGTGCCAGCACCACGACTAGCGGGAGCAATGAGCAGTTCTTC,CASTTTSGSNEQFF
TRBD2,NA,TRBV7-9,TRBJ2-3,TGTGCCAGCAGCTTAGCTAGCGGGAGGACCCCTAGCACAGATACGCAGTATTTT,CASSLASGRTPSTDTQYF
TRBD1,NA,TRBV6-5,TRBJ1-2,TGTGCCAGCACCCAGGACAGGGGGCCTGGCTACACCTTC,CASTQDRGPGYTF
TRBD1,NA,TRBV5-4,TRBJ2-3,TGTGCCAGCAGCCCAGGGGGTAGCCGGGAAGATACGCAGTATTTT,CASSPGGSREDTQYF
NA,NA,TRBV7-3,TRBJ2-7,TGTGCCAGCAGTCTTATTCCTAGTAGCGAGCAGTACTTC,CASSLIPSSEQYF
NA,NA,TRBV7-9,TRBJ2-3,TGTGCCAGCAGCCTTGGGGTCGGGGAGGAACGCACAGATACGCAGTATTTT,CASSLGVGEERTDTQYF
NA,NA,TRBV4-1,TRBJ2-1,TGCGCCAGCAGCCAAGCGGGCGGCTCCTACAATGAGCAGTTCTTC,CASSQAGGSYNEQFF
NA,NA,TRBV11-2,TRBJ2-5,TGTGCCAGCAGCTCAGGGGATTCGGAGACCCAGTACTTC,CASSSGDSETQYF
NA,NA,TRBV28,TRBJ2-7,TGTGCCAGCACCCTTTCGACAGGTTTCGAGCAGTACTTC,CASTLSTGFEQYF
TRBD2,NA,TRBV7-9,TRBJ2-7,TGTGCCAGCAGCCGGACTAGCGGGAGCCCAAACTACGAGCAGTACTTC,CASSRTSGSPNYEQYF
NA,NA,TRBV4-1,TRBJ2-1,TGCGCCAGCAGCCAGGGGGATGAGCAGTTCTTC,CASSQGDEQFF
NA,NA,TRBV5-6,TRBJ2-7,TGTGCCAGCAGCCCCCGGGACACCTACGAGCAGTACTTC,CASSPRDTYEQYF
NA,NA,TRBV19,TRBJ2-1,TGTGCCGTGAGTTCCCACAATGAGCAGTTCTTC,CAVSSHNEQFF
NA,NA,TRBV5-6,TRBJ2-4,TGTGCCAGCAGCTTGTACGGTGGACCAACCGAAATTCAGTACTTC,CASSLYGGPTEIQYF
NA,NA,TRBV6-1,TRBJ2-5,TGTGCCAGCAGTGTACTGCGGGACCAAGAGACCCAGTACTTC,CASSVLRDQETQYF